This TCR beta chain appears in the sequencing data of a study of T cell responses to AZD1222 COVID-19 vaccine. Findings and limits, study-wide: AZD1222 recipients seropositive at baseline numbered only 5 or 6. Clonal diversity may have been underestimated in mostly white British donors.

The CDR3 is 16 amino acids. V was clipped by 3 bases and J by 3 bases, with 14 bases between them. From germline, CDR1 is MGHDK and CDR2 SYGVNS. With respect to this clone: The antigen is not known.

The method was immunoSEQ multiplex PCR; TCRdb's version includes in-frame clones alone and lacks a portion of them. This sample carries roughly 150,000 clones, 90% of them seen once, and the ten largest clones take approximately 1.6%. The rearrangement links TRBV25-1 to TRBJ1-4; a weak D match, TRBD1 (6 bases). The sequence came from an adult who received the AZD1222 COVID-19 vaccine. Sequences were derived from peripheral blood, sampled 28 days after the second AZD1222 dose. CDR3 coding DNA: TGTGCCAGCAGTGACAGCCACAGGGCTTCTAATGAAAAACTGTTTTTT. Translating gives CASSDSHRASNEKLFF.